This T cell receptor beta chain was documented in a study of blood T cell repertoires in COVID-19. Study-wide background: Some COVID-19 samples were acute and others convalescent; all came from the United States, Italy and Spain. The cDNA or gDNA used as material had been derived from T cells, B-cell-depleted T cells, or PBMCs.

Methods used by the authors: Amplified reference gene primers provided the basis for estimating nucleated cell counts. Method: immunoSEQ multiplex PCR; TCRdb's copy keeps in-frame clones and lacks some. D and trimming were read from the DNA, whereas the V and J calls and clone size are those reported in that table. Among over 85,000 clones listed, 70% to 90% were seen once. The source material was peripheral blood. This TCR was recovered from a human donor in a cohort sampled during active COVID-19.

The CDR3 is CASSIAISGGPYNEQFF. The CDR3 nucleotides are TGTGCCAGCAGCATCGCAATTAGCGGGGGCCCCTACAATGAGCAGTTCTTC. The chain links TRBV9 to TRBJ2-1; 9 nucleotides agree with TRBD2. Per germline, CDR1 SGDLS and CDR2 YYNGEE. Unmatched junction bases numbered 10, after V lost 4 bases and J lost 2 bases. The CDR3 is made up of 17 amino acids. The entire variable domain, with the rest obtained from reference TRBV9 and TRBJ2-1, is as follows: DSGVTQTPKHLITATGQRVTLRCSPRSGDLSVYWYQQSLDQGLQFLIQYYNGEERAKGNILERFSAQQFPDLHSELNLSSLELGDSALYFCASSIAISGGPYNEQFFGPGTRLTVL.